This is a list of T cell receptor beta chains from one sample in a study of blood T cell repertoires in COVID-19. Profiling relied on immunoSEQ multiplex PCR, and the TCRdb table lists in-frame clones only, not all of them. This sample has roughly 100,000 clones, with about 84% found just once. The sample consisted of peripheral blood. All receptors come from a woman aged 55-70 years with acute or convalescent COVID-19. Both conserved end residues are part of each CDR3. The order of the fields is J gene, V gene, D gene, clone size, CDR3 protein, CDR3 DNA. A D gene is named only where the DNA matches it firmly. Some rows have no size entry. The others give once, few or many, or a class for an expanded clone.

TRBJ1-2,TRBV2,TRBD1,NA,CASSEALGDRPNYGYTF,TGTGCCAGCAGTGAAGCGCTTGGGGACAGGCCGAACTATGGCTACACCTTC
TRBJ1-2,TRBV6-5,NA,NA,CASSRRDGDPYTF,TGTGCCAGCAGTAGGCGGGACGGGGATCCCTACACCTTC
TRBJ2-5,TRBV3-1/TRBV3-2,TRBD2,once,CASSQFTGGQETQYF,TGTGCCAGCAGCCAATTTACGGGAGGGCAAGAGACCCAGTACTTC
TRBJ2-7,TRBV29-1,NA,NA,CSALGIPYEQYF,TGCAGCGCCCTCGGGATTCCCTACGAGCAGTACTTC
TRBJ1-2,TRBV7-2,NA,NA,CASSPGGVHDYTF,TGTGCCAGCAGCCCCGGGGGGGTCCATGACTACACCTTC
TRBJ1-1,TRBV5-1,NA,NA,CASSLTGITPEAFF,TGCGCCAGCAGCTTGACAGGTATAACCCCTGAAGCTTTCTTT
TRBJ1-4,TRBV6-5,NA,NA,CASRTNGQTNEKLFF,TGTGCCAGCAGGACGAACGGACAGACTAATGAAAAACTGTTTTTT
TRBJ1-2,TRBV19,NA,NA,CASSPRQAPAIYGYTF,TGTGCCAGTAGTCCCCGACAGGCCCCCGCGATCTATGGCTACACCTTC
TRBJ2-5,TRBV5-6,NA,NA,CASGDSRGGETQYF,TGTGCCAGCGGGGATTCTAGGGGAGGAGAGACCCAGTACTTC
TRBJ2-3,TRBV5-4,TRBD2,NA,CASSLVGGGTTDTQYF,TGTGCCAGCAGCTTGGTCGGCGGGGGGACCACAGATACGCAGTATTTT
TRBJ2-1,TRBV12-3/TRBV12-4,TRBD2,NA,CASTTSGRGEQFF,TGTGCCAGCACCACTAGCGGGAGGGGTGAGCAGTTCTTC
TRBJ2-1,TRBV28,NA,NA,CASRRPGQNNEQFF,TGTGCCAGCAGGCGTCCAGGACAGAACAATGAGCAGTTCTTC
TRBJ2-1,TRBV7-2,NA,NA,CASSLAQQNEQFF,TGTGCCAGCAGCTTAGCGCAACAGAATGAGCAGTTCTTC
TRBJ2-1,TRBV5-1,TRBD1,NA,CATSPGQSYNEQFF,TGCGCCACCAGTCCGGGACAGTCCTACAATGAGCAGTTCTTC
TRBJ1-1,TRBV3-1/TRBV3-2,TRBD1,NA,CASSIVGQANTEAFF,TGTGCCAGCAGCATCGTCGGACAGGCGAACACTGAAGCTTTCTTT
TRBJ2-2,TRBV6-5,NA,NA,CASSYSTGGRTGELFF,TGTGCCAGCAGTTACTCTACCGGGGGTCGGACCGGGGAGCTGTTTTTT
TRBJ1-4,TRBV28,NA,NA,CASSKQGNEKLFF,TGTGCCAGCAGTAAACAGGGAAATGAAAAACTGTTTTTT
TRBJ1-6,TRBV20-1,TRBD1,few,CSASSRGEVFHF,TGCAGTGCTAGTTCCAGGGGGGAAGTCTTCCACTTT
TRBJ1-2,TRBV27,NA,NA,CASSPGEGRLTLRGYTF,TGTGCCAGCAGTCCCGGCGAGGGCAGATTGACTTTAAGGGGCTACACCTTC
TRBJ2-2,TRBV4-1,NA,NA,CASSQEPSTGELFF,TGCGCCAGCAGCCAAGAGCCGAGCACCGGGGAGCTGTTTTTT
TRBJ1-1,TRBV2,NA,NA,CASSKTANTEAFF,TGTGCCAGCAGTAAGACAGCGAACACTGAAGCTTTCTTT
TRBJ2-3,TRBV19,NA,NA,CASSMRQGGDTQYF,TGTGCCAGTAGTATGAGGCAGGGCGGTGATACGCAGTATTTT
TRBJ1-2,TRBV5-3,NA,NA,CARSVGLAGVVHGYTF,TGTGCCAGAAGCGTGGGACTAGCGGGAGTGGTCCATGGCTACACCTTC
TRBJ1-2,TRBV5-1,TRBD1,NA,CASSAGQVNYGYTF,TGCGCCAGCAGCGCGGGACAGGTTAACTATGGCTACACCTTC
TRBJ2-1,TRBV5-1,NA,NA,CASSLGGENEQFF,TGCGCCAGCAGCTTGGGGGGAGAAAATGAGCAGTTCTTC
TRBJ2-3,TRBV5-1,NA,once,CASSFSGTSTDTQYF,TGCGCCAGCAGCTTTAGCGGTACTAGCACAGATACGCAGTATTTT